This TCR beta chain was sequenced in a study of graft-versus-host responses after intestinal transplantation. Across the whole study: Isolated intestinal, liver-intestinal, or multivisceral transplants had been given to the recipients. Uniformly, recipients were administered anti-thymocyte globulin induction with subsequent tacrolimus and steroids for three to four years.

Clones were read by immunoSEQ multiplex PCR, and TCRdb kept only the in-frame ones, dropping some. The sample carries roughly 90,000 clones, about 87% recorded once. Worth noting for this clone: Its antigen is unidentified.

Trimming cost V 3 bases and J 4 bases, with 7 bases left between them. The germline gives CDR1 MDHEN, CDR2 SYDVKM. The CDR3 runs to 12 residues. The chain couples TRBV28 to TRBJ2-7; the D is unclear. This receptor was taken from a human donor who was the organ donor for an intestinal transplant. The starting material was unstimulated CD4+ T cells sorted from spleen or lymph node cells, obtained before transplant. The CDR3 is CASSLFSYEQYF. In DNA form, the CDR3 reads TGTGCCAGCAGTTTGTTCAGTTACGAGCAGTACTTC.